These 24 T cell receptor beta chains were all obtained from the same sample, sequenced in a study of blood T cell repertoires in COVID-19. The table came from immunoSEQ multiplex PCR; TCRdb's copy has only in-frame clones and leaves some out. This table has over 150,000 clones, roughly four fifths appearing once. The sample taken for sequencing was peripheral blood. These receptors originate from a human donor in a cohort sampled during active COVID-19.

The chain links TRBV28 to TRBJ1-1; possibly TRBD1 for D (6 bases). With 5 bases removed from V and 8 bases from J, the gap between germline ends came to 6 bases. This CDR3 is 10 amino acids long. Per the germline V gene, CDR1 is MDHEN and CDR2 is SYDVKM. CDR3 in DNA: TGTGCCAGCAGTGGGACAGAAGCTTTCTTT. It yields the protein CASSGTEAFF.

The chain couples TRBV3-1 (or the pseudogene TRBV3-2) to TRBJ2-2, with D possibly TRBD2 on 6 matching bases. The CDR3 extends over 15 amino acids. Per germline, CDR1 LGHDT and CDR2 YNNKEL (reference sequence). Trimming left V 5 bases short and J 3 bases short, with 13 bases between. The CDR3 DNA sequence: TGTGCCAGCAGCTCCCACGGGGGTTACACCGGGGAGCTGTTTTTT. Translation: CASSSHGGYTGELFF.

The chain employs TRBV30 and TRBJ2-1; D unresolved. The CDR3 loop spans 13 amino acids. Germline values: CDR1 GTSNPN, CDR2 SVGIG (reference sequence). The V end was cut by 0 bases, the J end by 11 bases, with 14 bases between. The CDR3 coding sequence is TGTGCCTGGAGTGTATCTTTGGGCCGTAAGCAGTTCTTC. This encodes CAWSVSLGRKQFF.

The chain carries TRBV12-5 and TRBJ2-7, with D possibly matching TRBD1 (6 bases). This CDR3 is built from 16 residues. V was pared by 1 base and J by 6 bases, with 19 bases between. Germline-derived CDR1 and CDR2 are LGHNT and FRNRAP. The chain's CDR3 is CASGLEQGRTSGEQYF. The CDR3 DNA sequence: TGTGCTAGTGGTTTGGAACAGGGCCGGACGAGTGGCGAGCAGTACTTC.

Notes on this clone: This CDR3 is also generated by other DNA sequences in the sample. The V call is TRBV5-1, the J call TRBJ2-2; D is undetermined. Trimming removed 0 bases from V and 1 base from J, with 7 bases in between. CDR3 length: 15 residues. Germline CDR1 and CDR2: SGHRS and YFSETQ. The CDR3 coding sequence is TGCGCCAGCAGCTTGGAGGCAGGGAACACCGGGGAGCTGTTTTTT. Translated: CASSLEAGNTGELFF.

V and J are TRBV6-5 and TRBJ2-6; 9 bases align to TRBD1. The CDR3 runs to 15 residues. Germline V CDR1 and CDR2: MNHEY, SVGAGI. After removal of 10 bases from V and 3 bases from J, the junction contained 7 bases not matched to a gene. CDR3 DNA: TGTGCCATTCAACAGGGGGCGTTTGGGGCCAACGTCCTGACTTTC. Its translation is CAIQQGAFGANVLTF.

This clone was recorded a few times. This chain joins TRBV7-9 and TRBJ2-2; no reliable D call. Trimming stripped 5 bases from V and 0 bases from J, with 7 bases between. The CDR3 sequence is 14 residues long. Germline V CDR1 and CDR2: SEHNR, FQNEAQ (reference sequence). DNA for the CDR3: TGTGCCAGCAGCCAAAGCACGAACACCGGGGAGCTGTTTTTT. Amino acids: CASSQSTNTGELFF.

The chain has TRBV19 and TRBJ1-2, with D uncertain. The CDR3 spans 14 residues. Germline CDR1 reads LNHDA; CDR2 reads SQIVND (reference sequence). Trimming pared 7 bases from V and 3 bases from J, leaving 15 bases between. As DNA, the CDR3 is TGTGCCAGTATCGGAGCCACGGCTGACTATGGCTACACCTTC. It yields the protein CASIGATADYGYTF.

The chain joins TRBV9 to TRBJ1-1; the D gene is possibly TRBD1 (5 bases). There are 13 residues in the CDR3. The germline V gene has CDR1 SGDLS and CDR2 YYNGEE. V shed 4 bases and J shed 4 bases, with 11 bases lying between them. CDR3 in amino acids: CASSLRGGTEAFF. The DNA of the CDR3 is TGTGCCAGCAGCCTACGGGGGGGCACTGAAGCTTTCTTT.

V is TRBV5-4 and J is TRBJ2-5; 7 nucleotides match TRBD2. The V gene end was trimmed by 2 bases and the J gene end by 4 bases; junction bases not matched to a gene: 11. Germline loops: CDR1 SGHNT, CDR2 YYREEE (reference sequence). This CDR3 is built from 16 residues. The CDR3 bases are TGTGCCAGCAGCTTAGCGGGGCGGGCGCGGGGAGAGACCCAGTACTTC. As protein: CASSLAGRARGETQYF.

The CDR3 region has the DNA TGTGCCAGCAGCTTAGCCAGATATAGCAATCAGCCCCAGCATTTT. Encoded protein: CASSLARYSNQPQHF. The V call is TRBV7-9, the J call TRBJ1-5, with D uncertain. The CDR3 spans 15 residues. Germline V gene sequence: CDR1 SEHNR, CDR2 FQNEAQ (reference sequence). Trimming cost V 0 bases and J 0 bases, with 6 bases left between them.

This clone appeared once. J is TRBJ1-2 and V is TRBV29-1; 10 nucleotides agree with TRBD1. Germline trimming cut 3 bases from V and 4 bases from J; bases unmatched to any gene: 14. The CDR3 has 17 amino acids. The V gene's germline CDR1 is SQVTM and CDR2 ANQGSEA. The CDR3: CSVDDTNGQGGFYGYTF. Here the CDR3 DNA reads TGCAGCGTTGACGACACAAACGGACAGGGGGGCTTCTATGGCTACACCTTC.

CDR3 sequence: CASSPVYNQPQHF. The CDR3 DNA follows: TGTGCCAGCAGCCCCGTCTACAATCAGCCCCAGCATTTT. The rearrangement uses TRBV12-3 or TRBV12-4 and TRBJ1-5; D is unresolved. The V end lost 6 bases, the J end lost 3 bases, and 9 bases lay between the germline ends. The CDR3 sequence is 13 residues long.

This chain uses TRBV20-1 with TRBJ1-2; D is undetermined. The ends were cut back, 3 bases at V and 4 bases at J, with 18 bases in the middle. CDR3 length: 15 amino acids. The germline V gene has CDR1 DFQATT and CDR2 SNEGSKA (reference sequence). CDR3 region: CSASPAAVISYGYTF. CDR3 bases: TGCAGTGCTAGTCCCGCCGCGGTTATCTCCTATGGCTACACCTTC.

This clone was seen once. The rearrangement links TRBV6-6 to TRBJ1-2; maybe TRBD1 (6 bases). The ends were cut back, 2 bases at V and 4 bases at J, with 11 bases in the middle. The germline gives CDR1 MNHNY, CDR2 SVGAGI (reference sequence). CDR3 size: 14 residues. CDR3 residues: CASSYVSGAYGYTF. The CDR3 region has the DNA TGTGCCAGCAGTTACGTTTCAGGGGCCTATGGCTACACCTTC.

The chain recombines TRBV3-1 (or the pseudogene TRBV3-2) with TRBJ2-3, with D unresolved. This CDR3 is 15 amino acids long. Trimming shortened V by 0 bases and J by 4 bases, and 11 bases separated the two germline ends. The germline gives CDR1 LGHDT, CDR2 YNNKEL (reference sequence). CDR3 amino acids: CASSQDVSAADTQYF. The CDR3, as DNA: TGTGCCAGCAGCCAAGATGTATCTGCAGCAGATACGCAGTATTTT.

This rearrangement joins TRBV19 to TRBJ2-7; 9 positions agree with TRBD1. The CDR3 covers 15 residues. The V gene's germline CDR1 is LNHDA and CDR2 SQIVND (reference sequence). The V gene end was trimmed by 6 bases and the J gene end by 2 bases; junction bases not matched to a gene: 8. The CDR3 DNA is TGTGCCAGTAGAACAAACAGGGGGCCACCCTACGAGCAGTACTTC. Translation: CASRTNRGPPYEQYF.

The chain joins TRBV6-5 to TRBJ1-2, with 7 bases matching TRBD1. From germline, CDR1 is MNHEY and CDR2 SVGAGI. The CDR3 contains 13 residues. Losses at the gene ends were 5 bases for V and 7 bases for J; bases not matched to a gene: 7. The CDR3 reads CASSPDRAGGYTF. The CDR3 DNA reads TGTGCCAGCAGTCCCGACAGGGCGGGTGGCTACACCTTC.

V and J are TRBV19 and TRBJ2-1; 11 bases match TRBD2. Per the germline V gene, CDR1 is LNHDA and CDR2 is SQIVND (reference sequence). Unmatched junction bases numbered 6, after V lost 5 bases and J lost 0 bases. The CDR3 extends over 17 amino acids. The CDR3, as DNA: TGTGCCAGTAGTTGGCGACTAGCGGGGACCTCCTACAATGAGCAGTTCTTC. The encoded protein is CASSWRLAGTSYNEQFF.

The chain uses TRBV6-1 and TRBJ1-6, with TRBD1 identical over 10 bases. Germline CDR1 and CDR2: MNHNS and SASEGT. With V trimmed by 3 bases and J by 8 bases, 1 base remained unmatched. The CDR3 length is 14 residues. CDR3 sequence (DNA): TGTGCCAGCAGTGACGGACAGGGGGATTCACCCCTCCACTTT. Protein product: CASSDGQGDSPLHF.

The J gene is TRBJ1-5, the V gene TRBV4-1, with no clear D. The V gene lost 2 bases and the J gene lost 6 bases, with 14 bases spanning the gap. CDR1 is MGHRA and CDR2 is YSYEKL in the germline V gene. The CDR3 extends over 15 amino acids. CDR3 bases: TGCGCCAGCAGCCAAAACGGGGTCGCAGGTCAGCCCCAGCATTTT. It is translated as CASSQNGVAGQPQHF.

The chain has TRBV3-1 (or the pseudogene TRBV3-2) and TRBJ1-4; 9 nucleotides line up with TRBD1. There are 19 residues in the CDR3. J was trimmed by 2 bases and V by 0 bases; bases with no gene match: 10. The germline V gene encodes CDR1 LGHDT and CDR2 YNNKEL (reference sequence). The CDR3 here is CASSQERTGEYDTNEKLFF. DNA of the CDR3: TGTGCCAGCAGCCAAGAGCGGACAGGGGAGTACGATACTAATGAAAAACTGTTTTTT.

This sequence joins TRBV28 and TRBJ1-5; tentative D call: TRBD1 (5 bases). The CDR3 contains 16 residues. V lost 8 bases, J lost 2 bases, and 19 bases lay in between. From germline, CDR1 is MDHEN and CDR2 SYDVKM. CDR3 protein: CASCWRGGVGNQPQHF. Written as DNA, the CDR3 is TGTGCCAGCTGTTGGCGGGGGGGGGTGGGCAATCAGCCCCAGCATTTT. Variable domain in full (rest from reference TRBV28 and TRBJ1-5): DVKVTQSSRYLVKRTGEKVFLECVQDMDHENMFWYRQDPGLGLRLIYFSYDVKMKEKGDIPEGYSVSREKKERFSLILESASTNQTSMYLCASCWRGGVGNQPQHFGDGTRLSIL.

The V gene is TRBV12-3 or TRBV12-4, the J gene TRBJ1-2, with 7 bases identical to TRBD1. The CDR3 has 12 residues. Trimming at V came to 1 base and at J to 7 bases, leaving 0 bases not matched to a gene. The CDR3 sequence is CASSLDRGGYTF. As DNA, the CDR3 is TGTGCCAGCAGTTTAGACAGGGGTGGCTACACCTTC.